This T cell receptor (beta chain) was documented in a study of glioma-infiltrating T cells. Study-level background: Glioblastomas were WHO grade IV, sampled at first diagnosis; low-grade were grade II. Points from the study as a whole: Non-neoplastic patients had below-expected tissue-blood divergence, while all gliomas exceeded expectation.

This clonotype occurred many times. What it binds is not known. Using RNA template, CDR3s of TCR alpha and beta were amplified with iRepertoire arm-PCR. TCRdb redid the calling of the multiplex PCR reads with MiXCR, one entry per CDR3 protein. The sample shows 300,000 to 450,000 distinct CDR3 sequences, 41% of them seen only once. V lost 7 bases and J lost 4, with 13 bases in between. Germline V lookup: CDR1 MNHEY, CDR2 SVGEGT. This CDR3 comprises 13 residues. This TCR derives from a human donor with low-grade glioma or glioblastoma, undergoing nonglioma brain surgery, or in good health (not recorded which). The sequenced sample was glioma tissue, nonneoplastic brain tissue, or PBMCs (not recorded which). The J gene is TRBJ2-5, the V gene TRBV6-2 or TRBV6-3; no definite D call. The CDR3 coding sequence is TGTGCCAGCAATGCGGAGCGCGGAGAGACCCAGTACTTC. This encodes CASNAERGETQYF.